The 19 T cell receptor beta chains listed next were all sequenced from one sample in a study of cytomegalovirus exposure and HLA in healthy donors. 13 Jbeta primers and 60 Vbeta primers were used for the PCR. Assay: immunoSEQ multiplex PCR; the TCRdb copy retains only in-frame clones and omits some. Of over 150,000 clones listed, more than 60% are singletons. The specimen sequenced was PBMCs. The receptors come from a woman aged 45-65 years in good health and CMV-seropositive.

The rearrangement links TRBV15 to TRBJ1-5; 7 bases are shared with TRBD1. CDR3 length: 17 residues. CDR1 LNHNV and CDR2 YYDKDF come from the germline V gene (reference sequence). J lost 0 bases, V lost 0 bases, and 5 bases had no gene match. Written as DNA, the CDR3 is TGTGCCACCAGCAGAGATACGGGACAGTATAGCAATCAGCCCCAGCATTTT. Protein product: CATSRDTGQYSNQPQHF.

The V gene is TRBV5-1, the J gene TRBJ2-7; D is perhaps TRBD1 (6 bases). This CDR3 is 14 amino acids long. V lost 6 bases, J lost 3 bases, and 16 bases lay in between. Germline CDR1 reads SGHRS; CDR2 reads YFSETQ. The CDR3 region has the DNA TGCGCCAGCAACCAGGTTGCAGGGGACTACGAGCAGTACTTC. Translated: CASNQVAGDYEQYF. The whole variable domain, filled in from reference TRBV5-1 and TRBJ2-7, reads KAGVTQTPRYLIKTRGQQVTLSCSPISGHRSVSWYQQTPGQGLQFLFEYFSETQRNKGNFPGRFSGRQFSNSRSEMNVSTLELGDSALYLCASNQVAGDYEQYFGPGTRLTVT.

The chain carries TRBV28 and TRBJ2-7, with D perhaps TRBD1 (5 bases). Germline V lookup: CDR1 MDHEN, CDR2 SYDVKM. The CDR3 consists of 13 residues. Trimming pared 5 bases from V and 5 bases from J, leaving 13 bases between. The CDR3: CASSIQGAHEQYF. CDR3 nucleotides: TGTGCCAGCAGTATCCAGGGTGCCCACGAGCAGTACTTC.

The V gene is TRBV7-3, the J gene TRBJ2-1, with D maybe TRBD2 (5 bases). This CDR3 has 14 residues. Germline CDR1 is SGHTA and CDR2 is FQGTGA. Trimming took off 2 bases at V and 2 bases at J, with 7 bases between the two ends. The CDR3 region has the DNA TGTGCCAGCAGCTTAGAGGGCACCTACAATGAGCAGTTCTTC. This sequence encodes CASSLEGTYNEQFF.

The chain recombines TRBV30 with TRBJ1-3; TRBD1 might be the D (5 bases). Germline-derived CDR1 and CDR2 are GTSNPN and SVGIG (reference sequence). V was cut by 4 bases and J by 3 bases, with 13 bases left in between. This CDR3 spans 14 amino acids. This chain's CDR3 is CAWTPGGSGNTIYF. In nucleotides, the CDR3 is TGTGCCTGGACCCCGGGGGGGAGTGGAAACACCATATATTTT.

This clone came up once. CDR3 DNA: TGCGCCAGCAGCTTGAGGGGGACAGGGTCTGTTTGGGCGGCGATTAGCTCTGGGGCCAACGTCCTGACTTTC. This sequence encodes CASSLRGTGSVWAAISSGANVLTF. The rearrangement links TRBV5-1 to TRBJ2-6; TRBD1 aligns across 9 bases. The V and J ends lost 1 base and 0 bases, in that order; junction bases with no gene match: 23. The germline V gene has CDR1 SGHRS and CDR2 YFSETQ. The CDR3 is made up of 24 amino acids.

The rearrangement uses TRBV5-5 and TRBJ2-1; perhaps TRBD1 as D (6 bases). The CDR3 spans 16 residues. Germline loops: CDR1 SGHKS, CDR2 YYEKEE (reference sequence). Trimming cost V 2 bases and J 4 bases, with 16 bases left between them. CDR3 residues: CASSLSVRGPYNEQFF. The CDR3, as DNA: TGTGCCAGCAGCTTATCCGTCAGGGGCCCGTACAATGAGCAGTTCTTC.

This chain links TRBV9 with TRBJ2-7; 8 nucleotides match TRBD1. V lost 2 bases to trimming and J lost 5 bases; unmatched junction nucleotides: 9. Germline V gene data show CDR1 as SGDLS and CDR2 as YYNGEE. This CDR3 region has 15 residues. DNA for the CDR3: TGTGCCAGCAGCGTCAGACCGGGACAGGCCGACGAGCAGTACTTC. It yields the protein CASSVRPGQADEQYF.

The chain is built from TRBV4-3 and TRBJ2-3, with 9 bases lining up with TRBD2. This CDR3 is built from 15 residues. Germline CDR1 reads LGHNA; CDR2 reads YSLEER. J lost 4 bases, V lost 8 bases, and 10 bases had no gene match. CDR3 sequence reads: CASGYIAGDADTQYF. CDR3 coding DNA: TGCGCCAGCGGCTATATAGCGGGAGACGCAGATACGCAGTATTTT.

The V gene is TRBV11-3, the J gene TRBJ1-1; perhaps TRBD1 as D (6 bases). This CDR3 comprises 15 residues. Germline values: CDR1 SGHNT, CDR2 YENEEA. Trimming stripped 5 bases from V and 0 bases from J, with 13 bases between. The CDR3 region has the DNA TGTGCCAGCAGCCGACGGGACAATCTGAACACTGAAGCTTTCTTT. Protein product: CASSRRDNLNTEAFF. The full variable domain, in which reference TRBV11-3 and TRBJ1-1 provide the parts outside the CDR3, is EAGVVQSPRYKIIEKKQPVAFWCNPISGHNTLYWYLQNLGQGPELLIRYENEEAVDDSQLPKDRFSAERLKGVDSTLKIQPAELGDSAVYLCASSRRDNLNTEAFFGQGTRLTVV.

V is TRBV2 and J is TRBJ2-2, with D perhaps matching TRBD2 (5 bases). Looked up from germline, CDR1 is SNHLY and CDR2 is FYNNEI. The CDR3 consists of 15 residues. With 5 bases removed from V and 4 bases from J, the gap between germline ends came to 14 bases. CDR3: CASSYSVGGTGELFF. Here the CDR3 DNA reads TGTGCCAGCAGTTATAGCGTGGGCGGCACCGGGGAGCTGTTTTTT.

The CDR3 coding sequence is TGTGCCAGCAGGGCTCGCGGGGGGAGATACAATGAGCAGTTCTTC. Amino acids: CASRARGGRYNEQFF. The chain joins TRBV2 to TRBJ2-1, with 8 bases matching TRBD2. This CDR3 has 15 residues. Per the germline V gene, CDR1 is SNHLY and CDR2 is FYNNEI. After removal of 6 bases from V and 4 bases from J, the junction contained 8 bases not matched to a gene.

A few counts support this clone. This sequence joins TRBV28 and TRBJ2-3, with D hard to call. Germline CDR1 MDHEN, CDR2 SYDVKM. V shed 8 bases and J shed 7 bases, with 19 bases lying between them. The CDR3 runs 14 residues. CDR3 protein: CASFSSKRRHTQYF. In DNA form, the CDR3 reads TGTGCCAGCTTCTCAAGCAAGAGGCGGCATACGCAGTATTTT.

V usage is TRBV10-1 and J usage is TRBJ2-7, with TRBD2 matching over 13 bases. From germline, CDR1 is WNHNN and CDR2 SYGVQD (reference sequence). This CDR3 has 14 amino acids. J lost 7 bases, V lost 8 bases, and 8 bases had no gene match. The CDR3 DNA is TGCGCCAGCTTGGGACTAGCGGGGTTAGGTGAGCAGTACTTC. It codes for CASLGLAGLGEQYF.

The chain joins TRBV19 to TRBJ1-5; the D is unclear. The germline V and J ends were trimmed by 9 bases and 5 bases, with 14 bases remaining between them. CDR1 and CDR2 (germline): LNHDA, SQIVND (reference sequence). This CDR3 is built from 13 residues. DNA for the CDR3: TGTGCCAGCCACGGCACTGGGCATCAGCCCCAGCATTTT. Protein: CASHGTGHQPQHF.

A note on this clone: A junction boundary mismatches the germline segment, possibly from a read error. The chain carries TRBV7-7 and TRBJ2-1, with 7 nucleotides matching TRBD2. The germline V gene encodes CDR1 SSHAT and CDR2 FNYEAQ (reference sequence). This CDR3 is 13 amino acids long. The CDR3 coding sequence is TGTGCTAGCAGCTTGACTAGCTCGGCAAGGCAGTTCTTC. Amino acid sequence: CASSLTSSARQFF.

This clone was detected once. This chain links TRBV5-8 with TRBJ1-6; D might be TRBD1 (5 bases). Germline V lookup: CDR1 SGHTS, CDR2 YDEGEE. The V and J ends lost 2 bases and 7 bases respectively, with 16 bases between them. This CDR3 comprises 16 residues. CDR3 bases: TGTGCCAGCAGCTTATCGGGAGGGGCCAGGAATTCACCCCTCCACTTT. It codes for CASSLSGGARNSPLHF.

J is TRBJ2-1 and V is TRBV7-9; TRBD2 matches 10 bases. The CDR3 covers 15 residues. Germline V gene data show CDR1 as SEHNR and CDR2 as FQNEAQ (reference sequence). With V trimmed by 2 bases and J by 4 bases, 2 bases remained unmatched. DNA of the CDR3: TGTGCCAGCAGCTTACTAGCGGGGGAGTACAATGAGCAGTTCTTC. Residues: CASSLLAGEYNEQFF.

V is TRBV29-1 and J is TRBJ1-2; D not resolved. The V end was cut by 1 base, the J end by 8 bases, with 14 bases between. This CDR3 comprises 13 residues. Per the germline V gene, CDR1 is SQVTM and CDR2 is ANQGSEA. Here the CDR3 DNA reads TGCAGCGTTGAAGGAGGTTATATTGGCGGCTACACCTTC. This codes for CSVEGGYIGGYTF. Combining the CDR3 with reference TRBV29-1 and TRBJ1-2 gives the whole variable domain SAVISQKPSRDICQRGTSLTIQCQVDSQVTMMFWYRQQPGQSLTLIATANQGSEATYESGFVIDKFPISRPNLTFSTLTVSNMSPEDSSIYLCSVEGGYIGGYTFGSGTRLTVV.